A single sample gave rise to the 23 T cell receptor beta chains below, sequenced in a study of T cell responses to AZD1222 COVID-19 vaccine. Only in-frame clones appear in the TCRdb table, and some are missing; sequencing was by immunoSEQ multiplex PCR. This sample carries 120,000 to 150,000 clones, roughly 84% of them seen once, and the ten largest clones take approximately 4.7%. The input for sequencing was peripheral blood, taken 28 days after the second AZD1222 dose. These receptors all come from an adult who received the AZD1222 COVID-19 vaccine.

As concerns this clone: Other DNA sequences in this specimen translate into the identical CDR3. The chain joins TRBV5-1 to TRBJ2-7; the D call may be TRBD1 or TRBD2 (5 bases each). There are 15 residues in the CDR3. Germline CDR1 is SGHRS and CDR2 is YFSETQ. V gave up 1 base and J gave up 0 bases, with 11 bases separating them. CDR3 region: CASSLKGGGSYEQYF. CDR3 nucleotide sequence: TGCGCCAGCAGCTTGAAGGGTGGGGGCTCCTACGAGCAGTACTTC.

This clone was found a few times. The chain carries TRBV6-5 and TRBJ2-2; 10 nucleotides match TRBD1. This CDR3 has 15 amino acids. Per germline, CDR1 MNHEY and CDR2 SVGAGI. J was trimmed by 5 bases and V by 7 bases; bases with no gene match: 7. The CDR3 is CASTRTGGFTGELFF. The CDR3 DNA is TGTGCCAGCACCAGGACAGGGGGATTTACCGGGGAGCTGTTTTTT.

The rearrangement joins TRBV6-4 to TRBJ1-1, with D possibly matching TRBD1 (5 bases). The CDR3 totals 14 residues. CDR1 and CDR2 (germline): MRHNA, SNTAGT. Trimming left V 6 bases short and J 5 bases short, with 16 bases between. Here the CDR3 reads CASSRTGGWTEAFF. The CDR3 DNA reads TGTGCCAGCAGCCGGACGGGGGGGTGGACTGAAGCTTTCTTT.

The CDR3 coding sequence is TGTGCCACCACTGGACAGGGTGTTGAGGATGAGCAGTTCTTC. The encoded protein is CATTGQGVEDEQFF. The chain has TRBV5-4 and TRBJ2-1, with 8 positions matching TRBD1. From germline, CDR1 is SGHNT and CDR2 YYREEE (reference sequence). CDR3 length: 14 residues. The J segment lost 8 bases and the V segment lost 9 bases, leaving 13 bases of the junction unmatched.

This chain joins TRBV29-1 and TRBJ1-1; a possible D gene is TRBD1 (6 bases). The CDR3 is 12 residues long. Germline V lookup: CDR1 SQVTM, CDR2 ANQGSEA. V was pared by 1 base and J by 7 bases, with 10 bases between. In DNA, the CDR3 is TGCAGCGTTGAAGGGGGGCACCGTGAAGCTTTCTTT. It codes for CSVEGGHREAFF.

CDR3 nucleotides: TGTGCCAGCAGCCAAGTGGGGGGCACCGGGGAGCTGTTTTTT. Its protein is CASSQVGGTGELFF. The chain couples TRBV3-1 (or the pseudogene TRBV3-2) to TRBJ2-2, with D tentatively TRBD2 (6 bases). Germline CDR1 is LGHDT and CDR2 is YNNKEL (reference sequence). V was shortened by 1 base and J by 4 bases, with 7 bases between the two germline ends. The CDR3 covers 14 residues.

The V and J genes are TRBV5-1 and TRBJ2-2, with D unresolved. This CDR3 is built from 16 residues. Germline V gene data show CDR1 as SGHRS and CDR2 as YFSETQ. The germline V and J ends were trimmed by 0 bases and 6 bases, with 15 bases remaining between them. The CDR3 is CASSLAADQVSGELFF. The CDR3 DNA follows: TGCGCCAGCAGCTTGGCCGCGGATCAGGTCTCCGGGGAGCTGTTTTTT.

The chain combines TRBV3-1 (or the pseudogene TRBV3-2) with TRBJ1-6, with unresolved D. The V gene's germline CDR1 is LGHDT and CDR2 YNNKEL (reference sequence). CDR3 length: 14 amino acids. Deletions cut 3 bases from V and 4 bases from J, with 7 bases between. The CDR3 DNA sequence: TGTGCCAGCAGCCAGACGGGTTATAATTCACCCCTCCACTTT. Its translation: CASSQTGYNSPLHF.

The CDR3 here is CASSWGQGRYNEQFF. The CDR3 region has the DNA TGTGCCAGCAGTTGGGGACAGGGAAGGTACAATGAGCAGTTCTTC. The chain has TRBV6-5 and TRBJ2-1; 9 positions match TRBD1. This CDR3 is 15 amino acids long. CDR1 MNHEY and CDR2 SVGAGI come from the germline V gene. The trim removed 4 bases at V and 4 bases at J, leaving 5 bases unmatched.

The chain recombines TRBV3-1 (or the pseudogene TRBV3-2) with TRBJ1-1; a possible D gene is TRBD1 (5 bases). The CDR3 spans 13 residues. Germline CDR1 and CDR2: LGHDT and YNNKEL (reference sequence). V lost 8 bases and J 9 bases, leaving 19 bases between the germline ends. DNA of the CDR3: TGTGCCAGCGAATCCCGGGACCGCGGCAAAGCTTTCTTT. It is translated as CASESRDRGKAFF.

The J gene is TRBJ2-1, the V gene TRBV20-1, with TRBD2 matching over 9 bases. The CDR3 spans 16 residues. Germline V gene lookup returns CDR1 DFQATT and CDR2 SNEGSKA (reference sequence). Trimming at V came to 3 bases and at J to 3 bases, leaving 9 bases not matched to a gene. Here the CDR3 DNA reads TGCAGTGCTAGTCCCTCCGGAGCGGGGGGCTACAATGAGCAGTTCTTC. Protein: CSASPSGAGGYNEQFF.

This chain's CDR3 is CASSLGDGENIQYF. DNA of the CDR3: TGTGCCAGCAGCTTAGGGGACGGGGAAAACATTCAGTACTTC. The chain employs TRBV5-4 and TRBJ2-4, with D perhaps being TRBD1 or TRBD2 (5 bases each). V was shortened by 2 bases and J by 5 bases, with 11 bases between the two germline ends. This CDR3 has 14 residues. Looked up from germline, CDR1 is SGHNT and CDR2 is YYREEE (reference sequence).

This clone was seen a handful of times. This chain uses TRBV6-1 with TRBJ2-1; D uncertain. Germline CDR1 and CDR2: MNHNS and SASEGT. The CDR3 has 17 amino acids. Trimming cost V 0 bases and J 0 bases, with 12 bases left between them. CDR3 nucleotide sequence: TGTGCCAGCAGTGAAGCGCCGGGCGCGTCCTCCTACAATGAGCAGTTCTTC. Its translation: CASSEAPGASSYNEQFF.

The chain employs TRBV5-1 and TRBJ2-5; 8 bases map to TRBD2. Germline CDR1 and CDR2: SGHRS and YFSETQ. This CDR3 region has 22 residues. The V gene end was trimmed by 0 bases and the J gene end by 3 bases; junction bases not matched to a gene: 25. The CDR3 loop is CASSLGTLLWREDTKPKETQYF. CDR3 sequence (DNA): TGCGCCAGCAGCTTGGGGACCTTGTTGTGGCGGGAGGACACTAAACCAAAAGAGACCCAGTACTTC.

CDR3 coding DNA: TGTGCCAGCAGTTACACGGGACAGGGGGCGGCTGGCTACACCTTC. It encodes CASSYTGQGAAGYTF. This chain connects TRBV6-5 to TRBJ1-2; TRBD1 matches 12 bases. The V gene end was trimmed by 2 bases and the J gene end by 7 bases; junction bases not matched to a gene: 5. The V gene's germline CDR1 is MNHEY and CDR2 SVGAGI. CDR3 size: 15 residues.

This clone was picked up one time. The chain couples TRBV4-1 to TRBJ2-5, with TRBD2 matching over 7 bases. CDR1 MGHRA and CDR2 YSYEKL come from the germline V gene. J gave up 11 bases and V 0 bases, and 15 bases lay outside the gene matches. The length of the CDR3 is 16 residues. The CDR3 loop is CASSQDIRTSGASQYF. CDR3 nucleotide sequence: TGCGCCAGCAGCCAAGATATTAGGACTAGTGGGGCCTCGCAGTACTTC.

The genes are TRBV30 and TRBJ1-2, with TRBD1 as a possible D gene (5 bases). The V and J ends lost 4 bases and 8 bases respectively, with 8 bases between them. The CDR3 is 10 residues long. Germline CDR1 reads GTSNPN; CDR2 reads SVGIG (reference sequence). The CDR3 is CAWIGAGYTF. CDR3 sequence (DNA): TGTGCCTGGATTGGGGCCGGCTACACCTTC.

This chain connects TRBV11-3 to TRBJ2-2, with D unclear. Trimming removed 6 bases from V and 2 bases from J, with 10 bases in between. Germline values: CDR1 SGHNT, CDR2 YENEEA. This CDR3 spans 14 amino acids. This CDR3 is CASRKYGNTGELFF. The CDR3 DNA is TGTGCCAGCAGAAAATATGGAAACACCGGGGAGCTGTTTTTT.

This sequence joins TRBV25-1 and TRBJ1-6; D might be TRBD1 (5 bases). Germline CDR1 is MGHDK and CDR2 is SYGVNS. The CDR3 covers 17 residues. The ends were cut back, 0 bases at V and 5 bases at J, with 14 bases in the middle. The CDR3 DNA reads TGTGCCAGCAGTGAATACGGGGGGAGGATCGATAATTCACCCCTCCACTTT. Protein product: CASSEYGGRIDNSPLHF. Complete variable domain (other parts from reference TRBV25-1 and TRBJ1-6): EADIYQTPRYLVIGTGKKITLECSQTMGHDKMYWYQQDPGMELHLIHYSYGVNSTEKGDLSSESTVSRIRTEHFPLTLESARPSHTSQYLCASSEYGGRIDNSPLHFGNGTRLTVT.

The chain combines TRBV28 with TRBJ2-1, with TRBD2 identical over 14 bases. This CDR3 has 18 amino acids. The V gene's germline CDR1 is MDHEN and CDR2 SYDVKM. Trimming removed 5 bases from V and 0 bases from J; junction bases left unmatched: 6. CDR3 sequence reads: CASSGLAGGLSSYNEQFF. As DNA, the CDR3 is TGTGCCAGCAGTGGACTAGCGGGGGGCCTCAGCTCCTACAATGAGCAGTTCTTC.

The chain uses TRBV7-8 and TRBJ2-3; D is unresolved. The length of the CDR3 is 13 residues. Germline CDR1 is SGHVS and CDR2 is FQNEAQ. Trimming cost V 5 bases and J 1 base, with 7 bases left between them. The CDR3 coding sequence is TGTGCCAGCAGCCAAGGCCGCACAGATACGCAGTATTTT. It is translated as CASSQGRTDTQYF.

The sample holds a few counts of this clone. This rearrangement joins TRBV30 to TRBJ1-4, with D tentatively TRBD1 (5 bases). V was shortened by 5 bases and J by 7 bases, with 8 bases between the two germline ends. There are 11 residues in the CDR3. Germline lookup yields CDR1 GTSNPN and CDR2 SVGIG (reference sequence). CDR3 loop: CAWGTREKLFF. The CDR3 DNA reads TGTGCCTGGGGGACGCGTGAAAAACTGTTTTTT.

CDR3 nucleotide sequence: TGTGCCAGCAGTTTACTTTCCTACGAGCAGTACTTC. It translates to CASSLLSYEQYF. The J gene is TRBJ2-7, the V gene TRBV28; D is ambiguous. Germline-derived CDR1 and CDR2 are MDHEN and SYDVKM. V gave up 2 bases and J gave up 1 base, with 3 bases separating them. There are 12 residues in the CDR3.